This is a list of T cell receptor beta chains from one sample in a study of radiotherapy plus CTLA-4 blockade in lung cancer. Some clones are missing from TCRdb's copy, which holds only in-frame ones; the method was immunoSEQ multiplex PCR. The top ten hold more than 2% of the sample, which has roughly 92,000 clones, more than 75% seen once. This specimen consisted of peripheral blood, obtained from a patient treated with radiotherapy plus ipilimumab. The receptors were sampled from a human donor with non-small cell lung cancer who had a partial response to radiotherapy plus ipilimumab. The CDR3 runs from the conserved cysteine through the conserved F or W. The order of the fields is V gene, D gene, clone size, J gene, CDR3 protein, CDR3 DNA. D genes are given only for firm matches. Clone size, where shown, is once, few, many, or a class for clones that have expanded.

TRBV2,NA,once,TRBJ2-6,CASRAPSSGANVLTF,TGTGCCAGCAGGGCCCCCAGCTCTGGGGCCAACGTCCTGACTTTC
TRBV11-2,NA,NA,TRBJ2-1,CASSLVRSDYNEQFF,TGTGCCAGCAGCTTAGTACGCAGTGACTACAATGAGCAGTTCTTC
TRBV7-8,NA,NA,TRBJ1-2,CASSDRGGTSLGGYTF,TGTGCCAGCAGCGACCGCGGGGGCACCTCTCTGGGTGGCTACACCTTC
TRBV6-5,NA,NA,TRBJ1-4,CASRDDRNEKLFF,TGTGCCAGCAGAGACGACAGAAATGAAAAACTGTTTTTT
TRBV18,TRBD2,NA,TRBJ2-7,CASSPPGLAGSSYEQYF,TGTGCCAGCTCACCCCCGGGACTAGCGGGAAGCTCCTACGAGCAGTACTTC
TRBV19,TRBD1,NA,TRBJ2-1,CASSIFSGTGFVNEQFF,TGTGCCAGTAGTATTTTTTCGGGGACAGGGTTCGTCAATGAGCAGTTCTTC
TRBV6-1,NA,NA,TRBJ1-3,CASRTARNSGNTIYF,TGTGCCAGCAGAACCGCGCGGAACTCTGGAAACACCATATATTTT
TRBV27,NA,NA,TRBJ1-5,CASSLAGHNQPQHF,TGTGCCAGCAGTTTGGCAGGCCACAATCAGCCCCAGCATTTT
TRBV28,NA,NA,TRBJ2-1,CASSLYRGGLNEQFF,TGTGCCAGCAGTTTATACAGGGGAGGACTGAATGAGCAGTTCTTC
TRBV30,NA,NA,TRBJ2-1,CAWSVGYSSSYNEQFF,TGTGCCTGGAGTGTTGGTTACAGTAGCTCCTACAATGAGCAGTTCTTC
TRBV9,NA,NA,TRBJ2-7,CASSPLATAYEQYF,TGTGCCAGCAGTCCCCTAGCGACCGCCTACGAGCAGTACTTC
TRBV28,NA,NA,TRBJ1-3,CASSPRGGNTIYF,TGTGCCAGCAGCCCCCGAGGCGGAAACACCATATATTTT
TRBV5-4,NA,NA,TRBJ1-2,CASSSLATAGYTF,TGTGCCAGCAGCTCCCTCGCCACAGCTGGCTACACCTTC
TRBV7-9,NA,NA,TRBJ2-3,CASILRLEVADTQYF,TGTGCCAGCATCCTACGACTAGAGGTGGCAGATACGCAGTATTTT
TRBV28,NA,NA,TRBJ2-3,CASIKGQAVTDTQYF,TGTGCCAGCATAAAGGGACAAGCTGTAACAGATACGCAGTATTTT
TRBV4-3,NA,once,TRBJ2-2,CASSQDRLASGELFF,TGCGCCAGCAGCCAAGATCGCCTAGCGAGCGGGGAGCTGTTTTTT
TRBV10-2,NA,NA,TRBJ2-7,CASRTTANYEQYF,TGCGCCAGCAGAACGACTGCGAACTACGAGCAGTACTTC
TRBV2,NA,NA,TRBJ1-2,CASSEQGLPANYGYTF,TGTGCCAGCAGTGAACAGGGACTGCCAGCTAACTATGGCTACACCTTC
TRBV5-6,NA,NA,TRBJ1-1,CASSLLGPVMNTEAFF,TGTGCCAGCAGCTTACTGGGGCCCGTTATGAACACTGAAGCTTTCTTT
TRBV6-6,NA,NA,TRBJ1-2,CASSYVPNYGYTF,TGTGCCAGCAGTTACGTCCCGAACTATGGCTACACCTTC
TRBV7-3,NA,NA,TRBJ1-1,CASSLGLDREAFF,TGTGCCAGCAGCTTAGGTTTGGACAGAGAAGCTTTCTTT
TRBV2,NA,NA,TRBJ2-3,CASSGRTSPSTDTQYF,TGTGCCAGCAGTGGGAGGACTTCCCCTAGCACAGATACGCAGTATTTT
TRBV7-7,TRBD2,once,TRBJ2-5,CASSPRDGGLETQYF,TGTGCTAGCAGCCCACGTGACGGGGGGTTGGAGACCCAGTACTTC
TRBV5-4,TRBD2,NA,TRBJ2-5,CASSLVAGDWETQYF,TGTGCCAGCAGCTTGGTGGCGGGAGATTGGGAGACCCAGTACTTC
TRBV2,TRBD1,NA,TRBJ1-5,CASNDRVGNQPQHF,TGTGCCAGCAATGACAGGGTTGGCAATCAGCCCCAGCATTTT
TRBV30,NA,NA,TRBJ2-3,CAWSQGGTQYF,TGTGCCTGGAGCCAGGGTGGTACGCAGTATTTT
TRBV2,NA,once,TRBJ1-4,CASSEGTEKLFF,TGTGCCAGCAGTGAAGGGACAGAAAAACTGTTTTTT
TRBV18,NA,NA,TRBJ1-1,CASSLLQGTAFF,TGTGCCAGCTCACTACTACAGGGTACGGCTTTCTTT
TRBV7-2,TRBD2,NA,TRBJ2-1,CATPRLAGISEQFF,TGTGCCACCCCGCGACTAGCGGGTATTAGTGAGCAGTTCTTC
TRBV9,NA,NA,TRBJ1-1,CASSVGGWGTEAFF,TGTGCCAGCAGCGTCGGAGGTTGGGGCACTGAAGCTTTCTTT
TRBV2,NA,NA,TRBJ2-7,CASSDPPDIAPPYEQYF,TGTGCCAGCAGTGACCCGCCTGACATCGCGCCACCATACGAGCAGTACTTC
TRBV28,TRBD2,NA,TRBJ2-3,CASSLGLAPDTQYF,TGTGCCAGCAGCTTGGGACTAGCTCCAGATACGCAGTATTTT